The 21 T cell receptor beta chains below come from one sample, sequenced in a study of blood T cell repertoires in COVID-19. Here immunoSEQ multiplex PCR was the method, and the copy in TCRdb shows in-frame clones only, minus some. The sample contains hundreds of thousands of clones, 84% of which appear only once. Input material: peripheral blood. The receptors here all came from a young man with active or convalescent COVID-19.

The gene calls are TRBV7-2 and TRBJ1-3; 8 bases fit TRBD1. CDR3 length: 15 residues. V was pared by 2 bases and J by 4 bases, with 4 bases of the junction left unmatched. Per germline, CDR1 SGHTA and CDR2 FQGNSA. The CDR3: CASSLTRTGGNTIYF. In DNA, the CDR3 is TGTGCCAGCAGCTTAACCCGGACAGGGGGAAACACCATATATTTT.

This clone has only one observation. Other DNA variants within this sample encode the same CDR3. The V gene is TRBV7-9, the J gene TRBJ2-7, with unresolved D. The germline V gene has CDR1 SEHNR and CDR2 FQNEAQ (reference sequence). The CDR3 consists of 13 residues. The V gene lost 1 base and the J gene lost 2 bases, with 6 bases spanning the gap. The CDR3: CASSLGATYEQYF. The DNA for the CDR3 is TGTGCCAGCAGCTTAGGGGCGACCTACGAGCAGTACTTC.

The chain combines TRBV5-4 with TRBJ1-1; 9 nucleotides match TRBD1. This CDR3 comprises 17 residues. V gave up 0 bases and J gave up 0 bases; unmatched junction bases: 6. Looked up from germline, CDR1 is SGHNT and CDR2 is YYREEE (reference sequence). The CDR3, as DNA: TGTGCCAGCAGCTTGGGGGGACAGGGACGGATGAACACTGAAGCTTTCTTT. Translation: CASSLGGQGRMNTEAFF.

This chain links TRBV9 with TRBJ1-2; 7 positions agree with TRBD1. Germline V gene sequence: CDR1 SGDLS, CDR2 YYNGEE. This CDR3 is built from 15 residues. Germline trimming cut 0 bases from V and 4 bases from J; bases unmatched to any gene: 6. Here the CDR3 DNA reads TGTGCCAGCAGCGTAGGAGGACAGGACCTCTATGGCTACACCTTC. Amino acid sequence: CASSVGGQDLYGYTF.

The chain couples TRBV7-9 to TRBJ1-4; 7 bases are shared with TRBD1. The CDR3 extends over 15 amino acids. Germline CDR1 SEHNR, CDR2 FQNEAQ (reference sequence). Germline trimming cut 5 bases from V and 2 bases from J; bases unmatched to any gene: 5. CDR3 protein: CASSQQGLTNEKLFF. The CDR3 DNA sequence: TGTGCCAGCAGCCAACAGGGGCTCACTAATGAAAAACTGTTTTTT.

V is TRBV9 and J is TRBJ1-4, with D hard to call. The germline V gene encodes CDR1 SGDLS and CDR2 YYNGEE. V shed 3 bases and J shed 3 bases, with 9 bases lying between them. This CDR3 spans 14 amino acids. Written as DNA, the CDR3 is TGTGCCAGCAGCGCACTAGCGGCTAATGAAAAACTGTTTTTT. The encoded protein is CASSALAANEKLFF.

V usage is TRBV4-1 and J usage is TRBJ2-7; possible D gene TRBD2, 5 bases. Germline-derived CDR1 and CDR2 are MGHRA and YSYEKL. The CDR3 contains 14 residues. Between the trimmed V and J ends, which lost 4 bases and 6 bases, there was a span of 16 bases. CDR3 residues: CASSPPGSGLEQYF. The DNA for the CDR3 is TGCGCCAGCAGCCCCCCGGGGTCGGGTCTCGAGCAGTACTTC.

The chain joins TRBV5-6 to TRBJ1-1, with D tentatively TRBD1 (5 bases). V lost 4 bases to trimming and J lost 5 bases, with 12 bases between them. The CDR3 runs 13 residues. Germline values: CDR1 SGHDT, CDR2 YYEEEE. The CDR3 DNA reads as TGTGCCAGCAGCACTAGGGGAGGGACTGAAGCTTTCTTT. The encoded protein is CASSTRGGTEAFF.

This sequence joins TRBV6-5 and TRBJ2-3, with 7 bases matching TRBD1. With 2 bases clipped from V and 2 bases from J, the junction kept 4 bases outside the gene matches. Germline CDR1 MNHEY, CDR2 SVGAGI. CDR3 length: 15 residues. The CDR3 nucleotides are TGTGCCAGCAGTTACCGGGACAGACCCACAGATACGCAGTATTTT. Protein product: CASSYRDRPTDTQYF.

The V gene is TRBV2, the J gene TRBJ2-3, with 8 bases lining up with TRBD2. Trimming removed 7 bases from V and 2 bases from J; junction bases left unmatched: 8. Germline CDR1 SNHLY, CDR2 FYNNEI. The CDR3 is made up of 15 amino acids. The CDR3 DNA reads TGTGCCAGCAACGGGCGGGGGGATCCCACAGATACGCAGTATTTT. Translation: CASNGRGDPTDTQYF.

This clone appeared a single time. The rearrangement joins TRBV25-1 to TRBJ1-2; TRBD1 might be the D (5 bases). This CDR3 has 13 residues. The ends were cut back, 3 bases at V and 4 bases at J, with 9 bases in the middle. The germline gives CDR1 MGHDK, CDR2 SYGVNS. The CDR3 here is CASSEGLGYGYTF. Written as DNA, the CDR3 is TGTGCCAGCAGTGAGGGGCTTGGCTATGGCTACACCTTC.

This clone was observed once. DNA of the CDR3: TGCGCCAGCAGCCAAGTCCGGGGGGGGGCGACTGAAGCTTTCTTT. Protein: CASSQVRGGATEAFF. The chain is built from TRBV4-1 and TRBJ1-1; D might be TRBD1 (6 bases). Germline loops: CDR1 MGHRA, CDR2 YSYEKL. Trimming removed 1 base from V and 5 bases from J, with 14 bases in between. CDR3 length equals 15 residues.

The chain carries TRBV28 and TRBJ2-1; 8 bases are a match to TRBD2. This CDR3 is 16 amino acids long. Germline assignment: CDR1 MDHEN and CDR2 SYDVKM. V shed 4 bases, J shed 4 bases, and the junction held 9 bases outside the gene matches. CDR3 sequence (DNA): TGTGCCAGCAGTTCCCCTAGAGCGGGAGCATACAATGAGCAGTTCTTC. It specifies CASSSPRAGAYNEQFF. Full variable domain (rest looked up from reference TRBV28 and TRBJ2-1): DVKVTQSSRYLVKRTGEKVFLECVQDMDHENMFWYRQDPGLGLRLIYFSYDVKMKEKGDIPEGYSVSREKKERFSLILESASTNQTSMYLCASSSPRAGAYNEQFFGPGTRLTVL.

The chain has TRBV11-3 and TRBJ2-1; 11 positions agree with TRBD2. CDR1 is SGHNT, CDR2 YENEEA, per germline. The trim removed 2 bases at V and 3 bases at J, leaving 6 bases unmatched. This CDR3 is 17 amino acids long. The CDR3 loop is CASSLNSGLADYNEQFF. The CDR3 coding sequence is TGTGCCAGCAGCTTAAACTCGGGACTAGCGGACTACAATGAGCAGTTCTTC.

In this sample, this clone turned up a few times. The chain has TRBV25-1 and TRBJ2-2; a weak D match, TRBD2 (6 bases). Germline-derived CDR1 and CDR2 are MGHDK and SYGVNS. The CDR3 length is 15 residues. The V end lost 4 bases, the J end lost 1 base, and 10 bases lay between the germline ends. This CDR3 reads CASSGAAGNTGELFF. CDR3 nucleotides: TGTGCCAGCAGTGGCGCAGCGGGGAACACCGGGGAGCTGTTTTTT. Drawing the rest from reference TRBV25-1 and TRBJ2-2, the complete variable domain is EADIYQTPRYLVIGTGKKITLECSQTMGHDKMYWYQQDPGMELHLIHYSYGVNSTEKGDLSSESTVSRIRTEHFPLTLESARPSHTSQYLCASSGAAGNTGELFFGEGSRLTVL.

J is TRBJ2-2 and V is TRBV5-4; a possible D gene is TRBD2 (6 bases). V was shortened by 0 bases and J by 5 bases, with 11 bases between the two germline ends. CDR1 is SGHNT, CDR2 YYREEE, per germline (reference sequence). This CDR3 is 15 amino acids long. Here the CDR3 DNA reads TGTGCCAGCAGCTTGGGGGCTAGCGTAACCGGGGAGCTGTTTTTT. Translating it yields CASSLGASVTGELFF.

This clone has only one observation. The V gene is TRBV6-5, the J gene TRBJ2-7; TRBD1 aligns across 7 bases. Germline CDR1 and CDR2: MNHEY and SVGAGI. This CDR3 has 14 residues. Trimming at V came to 5 bases and at J to 3 bases, leaving 7 bases not matched to a gene. CDR3 loop: CASSPSTGLYEQYF. CDR3 DNA: TGTGCCAGCAGTCCCTCGACAGGGCTCTACGAGCAGTACTTC.

This chain links TRBV7-9 with TRBJ2-1; 11 nucleotides align to TRBD2. The CDR3 length is 16 residues. Germline CDR1 SEHNR, CDR2 FQNEAQ (reference sequence). V shed 4 bases, J shed 6 bases, and the junction held 8 bases outside the gene matches. DNA for the CDR3: TGTGCCAGCAGCTCCCCCGGGACTAGCGGTTCCAATGAGCAGTTCTTC. Amino acid sequence: CASSSPGTSGSNEQFF.

The chain is built from TRBV19 and TRBJ2-1; the D gene is possibly TRBD1 (6 bases). Germline loops: CDR1 LNHDA, CDR2 SQIVND (reference sequence). Between the trimmed V and J ends, which lost 3 bases and 0 bases, there was a span of 21 bases. The CDR3 contains 19 residues. CDR3 residues: CASSIRGHGAILSYNEQFF. The CDR3 coding sequence is TGTGCCAGTAGTATTCGGGGACACGGGGCGATCCTCTCCTACAATGAGCAGTTCTTC.

The genes are TRBV23-1 and TRBJ2-3, with a tentative D call TRBD1 (6 bases). TRBV23-1 is filed as an ORF, its function uncertain. CDR3 size: 15 residues. V lost 0 bases and J 1 base, leaving 8 bases between the germline ends. CDR3 sequence reads: CASSQSPGGTDTQYF. For the CDR3, the DNA is TGCGCCAGCAGTCAATCGCCAGGGGGCACAGATACGCAGTATTTT.

This chain uses TRBV27 with TRBJ1-1; 11 nucleotides line up with TRBD1. The germline gives CDR1 MNHEY, CDR2 SMNVEV (reference sequence). V shed 5 bases and J 1 base; nucleotides not matched to a gene: 6. The CDR3 totals 16 residues. CDR3 protein: CASSKWTGGRNTEAFF. The CDR3 DNA reads TGTGCCAGCAGTAAATGGACAGGGGGCAGGAACACTGAAGCTTTCTTT.